The 25 T cell receptor beta chains below come from one sample, sequenced in a study of somatic mutations in cytotoxic T cells in rheumatoid arthritis. Profiled with immunoSEQ multiplex PCR; TCRdb holds only in-frame clones, not every one. The sample carries 20,000 to 25,000 clones, 85% to 90% recorded once. Sample: CD8+ T cells sorted from blood. All receptors derive from a woman aged 50 to 60 in good health.

The CDR3 region has the DNA TGCGCCAGCAGCTTGGCGGGACTAGCGGGGGGATCCTACAATGAGCAGTTCTTC. Its protein is CASSLAGLAGGSYNEQFF. The chain carries TRBV5-1 and TRBJ2-1; 15 bases are a match to TRBD2. The CDR3 contains 18 residues. Germline lookup yields CDR1 SGHRS and CDR2 YFSETQ. Unmatched junction bases numbered 2, after V lost 0 bases and J lost 1 base.

The chain combines TRBV5-1 with TRBJ1-1; a possible D gene is TRBD1 (5 bases). CDR1 is SGHRS and CDR2 is YFSETQ in the germline V gene. With 2 bases removed from V and 1 base from J, the gap between germline ends came to 9 bases. The CDR3 has 14 residues. CDR3 loop: CASSFRDTNTEAFF. In nucleotides, the CDR3 is TGCGCCAGCAGCTTCAGGGATACGAACACTGAAGCTTTCTTT.

CDR3 protein: CASSLEGSSYNEQFF. The CDR3 region has the DNA TGCGCCAGCAGCCTGGAAGGATCATCCTACAATGAGCAGTTCTTC. This chain links TRBV5-1 with TRBJ2-1, with D unresolved. V was pared by 4 bases and J by 1 base, with 12 bases between. The length of the CDR3 is 15 residues. The germline gives CDR1 SGHRS, CDR2 YFSETQ.

The chain recombines TRBV27 with TRBJ2-7, with D unresolved. The CDR3 is made up of 11 amino acids. V shed 6 bases and J shed 4 bases, with 7 bases lying between them. Germline CDR1 reads MNHEY; CDR2 reads SMNVEV (reference sequence). This chain's CDR3 is CASRLGYEQYF. DNA for the CDR3: TGTGCCAGCAGACTGGGGTACGAGCAGTACTTC.

The genes are TRBV28 and TRBJ2-5; D gene uncertain. Trimming removed 8 bases at V and 1 base at J, with 11 bases between. Germline V CDR1 and CDR2: MDHEN, SYDVKM. The CDR3 is 13 residues long. The CDR3 protein is CASRSDGQETQYF. The CDR3 DNA reads as TGTGCCAGCCGATCCGACGGCCAAGAGACCCAGTACTTC. Supplemented by reference TRBV28 and TRBJ2-5, the full variable domain reads DVKVTQSSRYLVKRTGEKVFLECVQDMDHENMFWYRQDPGLGLRLIYFSYDVKMKEKGDIPEGYSVSREKKERFSLILESASTNQTSMYLCASRSDGQETQYFGPGTRLLVL.

This sequence joins TRBV27 and TRBJ2-1; 13 nucleotides align to TRBD2. CDR1 and CDR2 (germline): MNHEY, SMNVEV (reference sequence). The CDR3 is 18 residues long. The V segment lost 5 bases and the J segment 4 bases; nucleotides outside the gene matches: 11. CDR3 protein: CASSTSGLAGDTYNEQFF. The CDR3 DNA follows: TGTGCCAGCAGTACAAGCGGACTAGCGGGGGACACATACAATGAGCAGTTCTTC.

This rearrangement joins TRBV7-9 to TRBJ2-7; no firm D call. Germline CDR1 is SEHNR and CDR2 is FQNEAQ (reference sequence). The V and J ends lost 1 base and 6 bases respectively, with 13 bases between them. There are 14 residues in the CDR3. The CDR3 nucleotides are TGTGCCAGCAGCTTAGGACGTTTGGGATTCGAGCAGTACTTC. It yields the protein CASSLGRLGFEQYF. The full variable domain, with the rest looked up from reference TRBV7-9 and TRBJ2-7, is DTGVSQNPRHKITKRGQNVTFRCDPISEHNRLYWYRQTLGQGPEFLTYFQNEAQLEKSRLLSDRFSAERPKGSFSTLEIQRTEQGDSAMYLCASSLGRLGFEQYFGPGTRLTVT.

This sequence joins TRBV27 and TRBJ1-5, with D tentatively TRBD1 (6 bases). This CDR3 spans 17 amino acids. Germline CDR1 and CDR2: MNHEY and SMNVEV (reference sequence). Trimming stripped 6 bases from V and 0 bases from J, with 18 bases between. The CDR3 loop is CASSPLTGSGSNQPQHF. The CDR3 bases are TGTGCCAGCAGCCCCCTTACAGGGAGCGGTAGCAATCAGCCCCAGCATTTT.

This clone was seen more than once but under ten times. The chain has TRBV6-4 and TRBJ2-3; 9 positions agree with TRBD2. The CDR3 runs to 16 residues. Trimming at V came to 0 bases and at J to 3 bases, leaving 4 bases not matched to a gene. Germline lookup yields CDR1 MRHNA and CDR2 SNTAGT. The CDR3 protein is CASSDSSGGPTDTQYF. Written as DNA, the CDR3 is TGTGCCAGCAGTGACTCTAGCGGGGGCCCTACAGATACGCAGTATTTT.

This sequence joins TRBV4-1 and TRBJ1-5; D might be TRBD1 (5 bases). The CDR3 extends over 16 amino acids. Germline V gene lookup returns CDR1 MGHRA and CDR2 YSYEKL. V was clipped by 1 base and J by 3 bases, with 13 bases between them. CDR3 in DNA: TGCGCCAGCAGCCAAGTGCAGGACACCGACAATCAGCCCCAGCATTTT. Translation: CASSQVQDTDNQPQHF.

The chain carries TRBV6-5 and TRBJ1-4; possible D gene TRBD1, 5 bases. This CDR3 contains 15 residues. Germline-derived CDR1 and CDR2 are MNHEY and SVGAGI. V lost 0 bases, J lost 8 bases, and 13 bases lay in between. CDR3 in DNA: TGTGCCAGCAGTTACTCGGGGCAGGTTCGCGAAAAACTGTTTTTT. Its translation: CASSYSGQVREKLFF.

The chain has TRBV7-9 and TRBJ2-2, with D unresolved. The germline gives CDR1 SEHNR, CDR2 FQNEAQ (reference sequence). This CDR3 contains 15 residues. Trimming stripped 5 bases from V and 7 bases from J, with 17 bases between. CDR3 nucleotide sequence: TGTGCCAGCAGCCCAATGACAAACCAGATCGGGGAGCTGTTTTTT. It codes for CASSPMTNQIGELFF.

The chain joins TRBV6-1 to TRBJ2-7; 8 bases fit TRBD1. With 1 base clipped from V and 4 bases from J, the junction kept 3 bases outside the gene matches. Germline V gene sequence: CDR1 MNHNS, CDR2 SASEGT. CDR3 length: 14 amino acids. CDR3 region: CASSEGTGSYEQYV. The CDR3 bases are TGTGCCAGCAGTGAAGGGACAGGGAGTTACGAGCAGTACGTC.

V usage is TRBV10-3 and J usage is TRBJ1-1; possibly TRBD1 for D (6 bases). Germline V gene lookup returns CDR1 ENHRY and CDR2 SYGVKD. The CDR3 extends over 13 amino acids. Trimming took 6 bases from V and 1 from J, leaving 9 bases between them. The CDR3 here is CAISADRNTEAFF. CDR3 nucleotides: TGTGCCATCAGCGCGGACAGGAACACTGAAGCTTTCTTT.

This chain connects TRBV4-1 to TRBJ1-1; D is undetermined. V lost 4 bases to trimming and J lost 1 base, with 10 bases between them. The CDR3 is made up of 14 amino acids. Per germline, CDR1 MGHRA and CDR2 YSYEKL. The CDR3 nucleotides read TGCGCCAGCAGCCTATTTGGAGGGAACACTGAAGCTTTCTTT. Its translation is CASSLFGGNTEAFF.

The CDR3 protein is CASSSHNPGNTIYF. The CDR3 nucleotides read TGTGCCAGCAGCAGCCACAATCCTGGAAACACCATATATTTT. This chain uses TRBV6-5 with TRBJ1-3; D uncertain. CDR1 MNHEY and CDR2 SVGAGI come from the germline V gene. The CDR3 has 14 residues. With 6 bases removed from V and 2 bases from J, the gap between germline ends came to 11 bases.

The chain is built from TRBV29-1 and TRBJ2-5, with 8 bases that match TRBD1. Germline trimming cut 3 bases from V and 4 bases from J; bases unmatched to any gene: 7. The CDR3 consists of 14 residues. Germline CDR1 reads SQVTM; CDR2 reads ANQGSEA. CDR3 sequence: CSVDFRTGTETQYF. As DNA, the CDR3 is TGCAGCGTTGATTTTAGGACAGGGACAGAGACCCAGTACTTC.

The chain recombines TRBV6-5 with TRBJ2-7; the D is unclear. CDR3 length: 14 amino acids. V was trimmed by 2 bases and J by 1 base, leaving 9 bases between them. In germline, CDR1 is MNHEY, CDR2 SVGAGI. CDR3 region: CASSYKAESYEQYF. As DNA, the CDR3 is TGTGCCAGCAGTTACAAGGCAGAATCCTACGAGCAGTACTTC.

This clone was recorded once. The chain uses TRBV4-3 and TRBJ1-2; the D gene is possibly TRBD1 (5 bases). This CDR3 comprises 14 residues. Germline V gene data show CDR1 as LGHNA and CDR2 as YSLEER. The V end was cut by 1 base, the J end by 6 bases, with 12 bases between. CDR3 DNA sequence: TGCGCCAGCAGCCAAGTGGGGGGTCCTGATGGCTACACCTTC. This translates into CASSQVGGPDGYTF.

A single count supports this clone. V gene TRBV9 combines with J gene TRBJ2-7; TRBD1 aligns across 10 bases. The junction had 2 bases not matched to a gene; V was cut back by 0 bases and J by 5 bases. Germline CDR1 and CDR2: SGDLS and YYNGEE. The CDR3 runs to 14 residues. CDR3 in DNA: TGTGCCAGCAGCGTAGAGGACAGGGGGGACGAGCAGTACTTC. Translating gives CASSVEDRGDEQYF.

The chain carries TRBV6-1 and TRBJ2-7; D gene uncertain. Germline V lookup: CDR1 MNHNS, CDR2 SASEGT. The length of the CDR3 is 11 residues. Trimming left V 4 bases short and J 5 bases short, with 6 bases between. DNA for the CDR3: TGTGCCAGCAGTGTGGCCGACGAGCAGTACTTC. Its protein is CASSVADEQYF.

The chain is built from TRBV9 and TRBJ1-2, with D unresolved. Trimming left V 3 bases short and J 4 bases short, with 19 bases between. Germline V CDR1 and CDR2: SGDLS, YYNGEE. This CDR3 is 16 amino acids long. Written as DNA, the CDR3 is TGTGCCAGCAGCGGGGTCCCGTCCGAGGATTCCTATGGCTACACCTTC. Its translation: CASSGVPSEDSYGYTF.

V gene TRBV10-3 combines with J gene TRBJ2-7, with a weak D call TRBD2 (5 bases). The CDR3 runs 15 residues. Trimming removed 3 bases at V and 3 bases at J, with 15 bases between. CDR1 is ENHRY, CDR2 SYGVKD, per germline. The CDR3 DNA follows: TGTGCCATCAGTGACCCTACGGGAAGCGTCTACGAGCAGTACTTC. It yields the protein CAISDPTGSVYEQYF.

CDR3 region: CASSLTGGNQPQHF. CDR3 coding DNA: TGTGCCAGCAGCCTAACTGGGGGCAATCAGCCCCAGCATTTT. The chain carries TRBV7-9 and TRBJ1-5; D unclear. The V and J ends lost 5 bases and 2 bases respectively, with 10 bases between them. Germline V gene sequence: CDR1 SEHNR, CDR2 FQNEAQ (reference sequence). CDR3 length: 14 residues.

The chain recombines TRBV4-2 with TRBJ1-2; D perhaps matches TRBD1 (5 bases). V was shortened by 0 bases and J by 0 bases, with 14 bases between the two germline ends. The CDR3 has 17 amino acids. CDR1 LGHNA and CDR2 YNFKEQ come from the germline V gene. CDR3 coding DNA: TGTGCCAGCAGCCAAGAAAGGTGGGGCGGTTCTAACTATGGCTACACCTTC. This sequence encodes CASSQERWGGSNYGYTF.